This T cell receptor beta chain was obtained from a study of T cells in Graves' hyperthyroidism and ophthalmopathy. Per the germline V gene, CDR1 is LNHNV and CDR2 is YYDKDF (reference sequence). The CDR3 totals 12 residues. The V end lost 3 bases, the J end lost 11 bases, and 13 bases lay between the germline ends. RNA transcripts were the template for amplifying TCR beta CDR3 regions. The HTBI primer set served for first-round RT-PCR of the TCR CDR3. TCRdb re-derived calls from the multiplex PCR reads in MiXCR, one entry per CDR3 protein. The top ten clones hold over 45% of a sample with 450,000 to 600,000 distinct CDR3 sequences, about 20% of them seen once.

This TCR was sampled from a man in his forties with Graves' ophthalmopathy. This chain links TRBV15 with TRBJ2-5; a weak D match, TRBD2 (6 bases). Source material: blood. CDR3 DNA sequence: TGTGCCACCAGCAGGCAGGGACTCCAACAGTACTTC. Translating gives CATSRQGLQQYF.